The present entry profiles one T cell receptor (beta chain) with its context. CDR3 length: 13 amino acids. CDR1 and CDR2 from the germline V gene are SQVTM and ANQGSEA. V shed 2 bases and J shed 2 bases, with 7 bases lying between them. The data were obtained in a study of blood T cell repertoires in COVID-19. On the study more broadly: Italy, Spain and the United States were the sources of the convalescent and acute COVID-19 samples.

The table came from immunoSEQ multiplex PCR; TCRdb's copy has only in-frame clones and leaves some out. The repertoire holds some 100,000 clones, with more than 70% as singletons. The genes are TRBV29-1 and TRBJ1-3; a weak D match, TRBD1 (5 bases). Sequencing was carried out using peripheral blood. The receptor comes from a human donor in a cohort sampled during active COVID-19. The CDR3 spells CSVEKGTGNTIYF. CDR3 sequence (DNA): TGCAGCGTTGAAAAGGGGACTGGAAACACCATATATTTT. Supplemented by reference TRBV29-1 and TRBJ1-3, the full variable domain reads SAVISQKPSRDICQRGTSLTIQCQVDSQVTMMFWYRQQPGQSLTLIATANQGSEATYESGFVIDKFPISRPNLTFSTLTVSNMSPEDSSIYLCSVEKGTGNTIYFGEGSWLTVV.